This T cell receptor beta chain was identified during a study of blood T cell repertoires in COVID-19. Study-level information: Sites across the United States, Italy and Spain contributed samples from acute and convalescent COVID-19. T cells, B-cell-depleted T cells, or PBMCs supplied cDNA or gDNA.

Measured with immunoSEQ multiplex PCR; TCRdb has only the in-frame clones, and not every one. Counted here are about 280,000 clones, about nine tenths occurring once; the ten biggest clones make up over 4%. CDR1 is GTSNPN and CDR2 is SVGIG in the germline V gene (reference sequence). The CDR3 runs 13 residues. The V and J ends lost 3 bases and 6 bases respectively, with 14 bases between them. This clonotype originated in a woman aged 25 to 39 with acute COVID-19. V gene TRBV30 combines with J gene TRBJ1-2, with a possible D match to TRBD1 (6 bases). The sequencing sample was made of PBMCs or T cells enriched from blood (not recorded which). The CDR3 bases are TGTGCCTGGAGCCCACAGGGATTCGATGGCTACACCTTC. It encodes CAWSPQGFDGYTF.